The 17 T cell receptor beta chains listed next were all sequenced from one sample in a study of blood T cells in healthy people across ages. Together with a sample-barcoded 5' primer, a J-beta primer mix was included in a second PCR lasting roughly 7 to 11 cycles. TCRdb processed the 5' RACE reads anew with MiXCR; each CDR3 protein has one entry. The sample has about 930,000 distinct CDR3 sequences, 25% to 30% seen once. This same sample was also taken into another study, of T cells of mothers and their children.

Sequencing was carried out using blood. The receptors stem from a woman between 40 and 50 years old in good health.

This clonotype was recorded a few times. The J gene is TRBJ1-1, the V gene TRBV13; perhaps TRBD1 as D (5 bases). The V end was cut by 5 bases, the J end by 6 bases, with 13 bases between. The germline V gene encodes CDR1 PRHDT and CDR2 FYEKMQ (reference sequence). The length of the CDR3 is 13 residues. The CDR3 protein is CASSQVDSPEAFF. The CDR3 DNA reads TGTGCCAGCAGCCAAGTCGACAGCCCTGAAGCTTTCTTT.

As to this clonotype: A much larger clonotype is one base distant, so this may be a read error. It is likely a read error, because the conserved phenylalanine at the end of the CDR3 is missing. J is TRBJ2-1 and V is TRBV29-1, with 7 bases that match TRBD2. This CDR3 is built from 16 residues. The junction had 5 bases not matched to a gene; V was cut back by 0 bases and J by 0 bases. Germline CDR1 reads SQVTM; CDR2 reads ANQGSEA. CDR3 residues: CSVEDWGGSSYNEQFV. DNA of the CDR3: TGCAGCGTTGAAGATTGGGGCGGGAGCTCCTACAATGAGCAGTTCGTC.

The chain couples TRBV12-3 or TRBV12-4 to TRBJ2-5; a possible D gene is TRBD1 (6 bases). V shed 5 bases and J shed 2 bases, with 18 bases lying between them. This CDR3 spans 16 amino acids. This CDR3 is CASSPTGQLVQETQYF. The DNA for the CDR3 is TGTGCCAGCAGTCCGACCGGACAGCTAGTTCAAGAGACCCAGTACTTC.

This chain links TRBV5-1 with TRBJ2-1, with D possibly being TRBD2 (6 bases). Trimming took off 0 bases at V and 9 bases at J, with 13 bases between the two ends. Looked up from germline, CDR1 is SGHRS and CDR2 is YFSETQ. The CDR3 consists of 14 residues. The CDR3 region is CASSLVGGAAEQFF. The CDR3 DNA reads as TGCGCCAGCAGCTTGGTGGGGGGAGCAGCTGAGCAGTTCTTC.

The CDR3 DNA follows: TGCAGTGTCCAGCTCCTCTCGGGACTAGCGGGGGGGCCGAATGAGCAGTTCTTC. As protein: CSVQLLSGLAGGPNEQFF. The chain joins TRBV20-1 to TRBJ2-1; 16 bases agree with TRBD2. The length of the CDR3 is 18 residues. Trimming at V came to 7 bases and at J to 7 bases, leaving 16 bases not matched to a gene. Germline V gene sequence: CDR1 DFQATT, CDR2 SNEGSKA (reference sequence).

This clonotype was recorded at least ten times. The V and J genes are TRBV9 and TRBJ2-7; 11 nucleotides align to TRBD1. Germline V CDR1 and CDR2: SGDLS, YYNGEE. V gave up 1 base and J gave up 4 bases; unmatched junction bases: 4. The CDR3 sequence is 15 residues long. CDR3 loop: CASSVYRDRGYEQYF. DNA of the CDR3: TGTGCCAGCAGCGTATACCGGGACAGGGGGTACGAGCAGTACTTC.

The chain combines TRBV30 with TRBJ2-2; the D is unclear. Germline V gene lookup returns CDR1 GTSNPN and CDR2 SVGIG (reference sequence). This CDR3 is 14 amino acids long. V lost 0 bases and J 0 bases, leaving 5 bases between the germline ends. CDR3 protein: CAWSVAPNTGELFF. DNA for the CDR3: TGTGCCTGGAGTGTCGCGCCGAACACCGGGGAGCTGTTTTTT.

In its sample, this clonotype was seen many times. The J gene is TRBJ2-7, the V gene TRBV6-5; a possible D gene is TRBD2 (7 bases). The CDR3 sequence is 14 residues long. The V gene's germline CDR1 is MNHEY and CDR2 SVGAGI. The V end was cut by 7 bases, the J end by 1 base, with 14 bases between. DNA of the CDR3: TGTGCCAGCACCGGGGCGGGGGCTTCCTACGAGCAGTACTTC. This encodes CASTGAGASYEQYF.

With respect to this clonotype: Since the CDR3 does not end with the conserved phenylalanine or tryptophan, this likely comes from a read error. The V gene is TRBV4-3, the J gene TRBJ2-1, with 7 bases matching TRBD2. The ends lost 1 base at V and 13 bases at J; junction bases unmatched: 10. Germline loops: CDR1 LGHNA, CDR2 YSLEER. This CDR3 spans 14 amino acids. CDR3 sequence reads: CASSQGSGGETQFL. The CDR3 DNA sequence: TGCGCCAGCAGCCAAGGGTCGGGGGGAGAGACCCAGTTCCTC.

CDR3 in DNA: TGTGCCAGTAGTATCCAGGCGCGGGGGGGCTTCAATGAGCAGTTCTTC. Translated, it gives CASSIQARGGFNEQFF. The rearrangement uses TRBV19 and TRBJ2-1, with 9 bases fitting TRBD2. Trimming cost V 3 bases and J 6 bases; bases outside gene matches: 9. The CDR3 contains 16 residues. In germline, CDR1 is LNHDA, CDR2 SQIVND (reference sequence).

Only a few counts were recorded for this clonotype. The gene calls are TRBV4-1 and TRBJ1-2; D unclear. CDR1 is MGHRA, CDR2 YSYEKL, per germline. There are 13 residues in the CDR3. V lost 1 base and J 4 bases, leaving 7 bases between the germline ends. CDR3 DNA sequence: TGCGCCAGCAGCCAAGGGCAGCTCTATGGCTACACCTTC. It specifies CASSQGQLYGYTF.

The chain is built from TRBV7-2 and TRBJ1-1; the D is unclear. V was clipped by 5 bases and J by 9 bases, with 13 bases between them. The CDR3 is 12 residues long. The germline V gene has CDR1 SGHTA and CDR2 FQGNSA. The CDR3 DNA reads as TGTGCCAGCAGCCTCGGGTCTCCAAAAGCTTTCTTT. It encodes CASSLGSPKAFF.

The sample holds many counts of this clonotype. CDR3 nucleotide sequence: TGTGCCAGCAGCGGAGACAGGGCAGCCTACGAGCAGTACTTC. It specifies CASSGDRAAYEQYF. The chain carries TRBV7-9 and TRBJ2-7; TRBD1 matches at 7 bases. This CDR3 is 14 amino acids long. Germline CDR1 is SEHNR and CDR2 is FQNEAQ (reference sequence). The trim removed 5 bases at V and 2 bases at J, leaving 6 bases unmatched.

The CDR3 loop is CASSSSGGNYEQYF. The CDR3 DNA reads as TGCGCCAGCAGCTCGTCGGGGGGGAACTACGAGCAGTACTTC. The chain joins TRBV5-1 to TRBJ2-7; 8 nucleotides line up with TRBD2. This CDR3 has 14 amino acids. V was pared by 3 bases and J by 3 bases, with 5 bases of the junction left unmatched. Germline CDR1 and CDR2: SGHRS and YFSETQ.

The sample holds a few counts of this clonotype. The chain uses TRBV6-2 or TRBV6-3 and TRBJ2-1; 10 bases are a match to TRBD1. Germline-derived CDR1 and CDR2 are MNHEY and SVGEGT. The CDR3 is 16 residues long. The J segment lost 5 bases and the V segment lost 6 bases, leaving 10 bases of the junction unmatched. The CDR3 protein is CASSLMTGQGHNEQFF. CDR3 nucleotide sequence: TGTGCCAGCAGCCTTATGACGGGACAGGGGCACAATGAGCAGTTCTTC.

The chain carries TRBV29-1 and TRBJ2-3; D call uncertain. V dropped 3 bases and J dropped 7 bases, with 11 bases sitting between them. The germline V gene has CDR1 SQVTM and CDR2 ANQGSEA. The CDR3 loop spans 12 amino acids. The DNA of the CDR3 is TGCAGCGTTGATGGTTTGGGAAATACGCAGTATTTT. As protein: CSVDGLGNTQYF.

The chain uses TRBV12-5 and TRBJ1-1, with D unclear. Germline V gives CDR1 LGHNT, CDR2 FRNRAP. The ends were cut back, 5 bases at V and 1 base at J, with 14 bases in the middle. This CDR3 comprises 15 residues. The chain's CDR3 is CASGGCRFPNTEAFF. The CDR3 coding sequence is TGTGCTAGTGGTGGATGCAGATTCCCGAACACTGAAGCTTTCTTT.